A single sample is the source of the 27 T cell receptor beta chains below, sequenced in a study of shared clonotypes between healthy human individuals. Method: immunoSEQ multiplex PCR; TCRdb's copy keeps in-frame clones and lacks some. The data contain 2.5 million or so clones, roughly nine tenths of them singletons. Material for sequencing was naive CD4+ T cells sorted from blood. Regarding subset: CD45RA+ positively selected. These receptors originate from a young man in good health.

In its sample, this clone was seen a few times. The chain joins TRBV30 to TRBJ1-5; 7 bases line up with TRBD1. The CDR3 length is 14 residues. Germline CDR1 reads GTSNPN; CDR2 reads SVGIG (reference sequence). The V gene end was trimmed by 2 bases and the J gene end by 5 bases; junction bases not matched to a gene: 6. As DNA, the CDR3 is TGTGCCTGGAGTAACGCAGGGGGGCATCAGCCCCAGCATTTT. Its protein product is CAWSNAGGHQPQHF. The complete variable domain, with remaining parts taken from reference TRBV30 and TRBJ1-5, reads SQTIHQWPATLVQPVGSPLSLECTVEGTSNPNLYWYRQAAGRGLQLLFYSVGIGQISSEVPQNLSASRPQDRQFILSSKKLLLSDSGFYLCAWSNAGGHQPQHFGDGTRLSIL.

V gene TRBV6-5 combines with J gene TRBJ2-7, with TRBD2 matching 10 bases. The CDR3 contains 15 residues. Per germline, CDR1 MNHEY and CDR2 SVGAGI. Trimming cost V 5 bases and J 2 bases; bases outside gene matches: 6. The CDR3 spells CASSAGTSDTYEQYF. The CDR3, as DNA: TGTGCCAGCAGTGCCGGGACTAGCGATACCTACGAGCAGTACTTC.

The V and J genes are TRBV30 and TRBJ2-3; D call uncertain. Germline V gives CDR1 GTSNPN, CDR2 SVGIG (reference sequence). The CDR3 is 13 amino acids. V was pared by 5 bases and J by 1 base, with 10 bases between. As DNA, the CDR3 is TGTGCCTGGGCCACATGGGGCACAGATACGCAGTATTTT. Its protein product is CAWATWGTDTQYF.

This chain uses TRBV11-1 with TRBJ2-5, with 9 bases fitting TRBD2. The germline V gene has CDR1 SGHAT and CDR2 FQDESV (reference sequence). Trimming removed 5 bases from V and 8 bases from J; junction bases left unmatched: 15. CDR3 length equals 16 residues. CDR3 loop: CASSLSSGGTAGTQYF. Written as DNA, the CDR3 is TGTGCCAGCAGCCTGTCAAGCGGGGGGACCGCTGGCACCCAGTACTTC.

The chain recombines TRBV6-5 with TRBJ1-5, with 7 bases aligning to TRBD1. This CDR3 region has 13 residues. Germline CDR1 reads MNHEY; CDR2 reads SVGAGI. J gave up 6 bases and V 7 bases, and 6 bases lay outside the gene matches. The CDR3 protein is CASKGAYGQPQHF. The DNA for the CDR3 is TGTGCCAGCAAGGGGGCGTATGGTCAGCCCCAGCATTTT.

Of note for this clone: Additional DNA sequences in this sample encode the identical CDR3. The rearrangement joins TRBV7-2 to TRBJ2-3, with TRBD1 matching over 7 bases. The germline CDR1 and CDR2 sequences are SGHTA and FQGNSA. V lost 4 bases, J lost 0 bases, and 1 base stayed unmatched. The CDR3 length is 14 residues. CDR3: CASSSTGSTDTQYF. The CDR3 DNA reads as TGTGCCAGCAGCTCGACAGGGAGCACAGATACGCAGTATTTT.

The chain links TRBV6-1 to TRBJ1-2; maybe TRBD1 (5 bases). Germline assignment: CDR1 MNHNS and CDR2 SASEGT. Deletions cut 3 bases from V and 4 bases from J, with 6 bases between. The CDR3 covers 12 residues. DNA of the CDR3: TGTGCCAGCAGTGACAGGGCCTATGGCTACACCTTC. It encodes CASSDRAYGYTF.

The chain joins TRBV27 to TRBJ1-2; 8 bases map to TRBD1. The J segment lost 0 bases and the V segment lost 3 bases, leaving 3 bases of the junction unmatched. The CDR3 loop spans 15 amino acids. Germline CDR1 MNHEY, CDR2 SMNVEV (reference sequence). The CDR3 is CASSLGRGPNYGYTF. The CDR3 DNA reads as TGTGCCAGCAGTTTGGGCAGGGGGCCTAACTATGGCTACACCTTC.

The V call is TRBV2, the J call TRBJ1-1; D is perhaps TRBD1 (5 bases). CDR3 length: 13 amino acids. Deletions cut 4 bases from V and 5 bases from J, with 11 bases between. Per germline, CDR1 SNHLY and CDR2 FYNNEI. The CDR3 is CASSVQGSTEAFF. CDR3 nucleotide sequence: TGTGCCAGCAGTGTGCAGGGCTCGACTGAAGCTTTCTTT.

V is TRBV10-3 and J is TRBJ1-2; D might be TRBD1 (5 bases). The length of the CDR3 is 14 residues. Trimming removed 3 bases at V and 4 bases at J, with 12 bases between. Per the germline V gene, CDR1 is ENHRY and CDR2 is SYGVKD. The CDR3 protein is CAISDETVIYGYTF. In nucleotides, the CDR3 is TGTGCCATCAGTGATGAGACAGTCATCTATGGCTACACCTTC.

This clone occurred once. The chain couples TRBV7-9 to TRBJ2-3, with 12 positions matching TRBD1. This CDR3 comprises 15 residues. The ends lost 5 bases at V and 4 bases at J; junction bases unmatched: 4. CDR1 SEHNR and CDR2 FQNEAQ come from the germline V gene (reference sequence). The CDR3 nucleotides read TGTGCCAGCAGCCGGGGACAGGGGGCGGCAGATACGCAGTATTTT. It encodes CASSRGQGAADTQYF.

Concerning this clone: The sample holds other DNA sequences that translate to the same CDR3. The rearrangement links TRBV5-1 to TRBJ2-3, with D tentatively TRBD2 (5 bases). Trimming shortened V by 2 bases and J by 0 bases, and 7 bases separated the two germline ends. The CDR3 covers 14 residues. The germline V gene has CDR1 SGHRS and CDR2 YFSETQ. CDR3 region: CASSFAGSTDTQYF. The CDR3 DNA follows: TGCGCCAGCAGCTTCGCGGGTAGCACAGATACGCAGTATTTT.

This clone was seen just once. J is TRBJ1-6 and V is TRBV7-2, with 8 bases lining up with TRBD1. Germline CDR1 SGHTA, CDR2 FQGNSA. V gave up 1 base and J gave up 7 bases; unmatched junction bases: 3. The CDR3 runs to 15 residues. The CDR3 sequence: CASSLGTGPNSPLHF. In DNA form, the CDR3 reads TGTGCCAGCAGCTTAGGGACAGGGCCGAATTCACCCCTCCACTTT.

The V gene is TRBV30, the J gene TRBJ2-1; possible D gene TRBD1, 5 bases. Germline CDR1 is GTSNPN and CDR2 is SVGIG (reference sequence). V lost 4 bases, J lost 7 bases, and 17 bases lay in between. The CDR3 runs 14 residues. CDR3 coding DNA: TGTGCCTGGATCAAATTAGGCAGGGCTAATGAGCAGTTCTTC. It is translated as CAWIKLGRANEQFF.

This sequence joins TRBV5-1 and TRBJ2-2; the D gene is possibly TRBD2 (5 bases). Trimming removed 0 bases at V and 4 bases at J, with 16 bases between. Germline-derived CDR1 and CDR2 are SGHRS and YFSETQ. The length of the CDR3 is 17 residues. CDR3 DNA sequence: TGCGCCAGCAGCTTGGATTTAACGTGGGCGGGCACCGGGGAGCTGTTTTTT. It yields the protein CASSLDLTWAGTGELFF.

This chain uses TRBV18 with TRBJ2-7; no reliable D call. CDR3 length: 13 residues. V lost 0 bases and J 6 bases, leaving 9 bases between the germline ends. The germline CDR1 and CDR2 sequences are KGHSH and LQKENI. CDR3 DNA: TGTGCCAGCTCACCACCAGGGAAAAGCGAGCAGTACTTC. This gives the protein CASSPPGKSEQYF.

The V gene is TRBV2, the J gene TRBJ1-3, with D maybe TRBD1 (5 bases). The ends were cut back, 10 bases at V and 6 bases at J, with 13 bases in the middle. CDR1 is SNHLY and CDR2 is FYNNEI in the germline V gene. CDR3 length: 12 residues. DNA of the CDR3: TGTGCCACTAAGAGGGGCTCAAACACCATATATTTT. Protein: CATKRGSNTIYF.

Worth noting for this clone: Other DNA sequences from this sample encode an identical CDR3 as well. The CDR3 protein is CAISPGGEETQYF. The CDR3 DNA sequence: TGTGCCATCAGTCCAGGGGGCGAAGAGACCCAGTACTTC. V is TRBV10-3 and J is TRBJ2-5; 8 bases line up with TRBD1. V shed 5 bases and J 3 bases; nucleotides not matched to a gene: 2. The length of the CDR3 is 13 residues. Germline CDR1 and CDR2: ENHRY and SYGVKD.

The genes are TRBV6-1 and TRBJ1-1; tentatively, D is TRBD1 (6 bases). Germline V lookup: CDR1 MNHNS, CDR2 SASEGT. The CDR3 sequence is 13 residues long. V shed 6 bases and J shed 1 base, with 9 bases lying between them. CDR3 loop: CASRTRGNTEAFF. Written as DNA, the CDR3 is TGTGCCAGCAGAACCAGGGGGAACACTGAAGCTTTCTTT.

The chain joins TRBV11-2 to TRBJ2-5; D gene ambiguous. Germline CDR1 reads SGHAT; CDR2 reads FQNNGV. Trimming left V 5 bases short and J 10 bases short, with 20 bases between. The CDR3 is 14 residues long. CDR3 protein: CASSPLVGIGGQYF. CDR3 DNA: TGTGCCAGCAGCCCCCTGGTAGGGATAGGTGGCCAGTACTTC.

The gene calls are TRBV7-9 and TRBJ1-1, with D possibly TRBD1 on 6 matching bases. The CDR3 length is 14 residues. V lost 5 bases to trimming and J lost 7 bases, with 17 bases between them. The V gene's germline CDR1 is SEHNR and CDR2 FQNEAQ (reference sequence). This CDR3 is CASSKEFGQHEAFF. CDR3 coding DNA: TGTGCCAGCAGCAAAGAATTTGGACAGCATGAAGCTTTCTTT.

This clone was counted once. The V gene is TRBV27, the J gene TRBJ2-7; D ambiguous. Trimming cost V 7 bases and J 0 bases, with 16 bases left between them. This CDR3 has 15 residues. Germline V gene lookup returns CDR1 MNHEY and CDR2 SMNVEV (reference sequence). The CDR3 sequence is CASTPGTVGSYEQYF. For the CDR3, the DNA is TGTGCCAGCACCCCCGGCACGGTCGGCTCCTACGAGCAGTACTTC.

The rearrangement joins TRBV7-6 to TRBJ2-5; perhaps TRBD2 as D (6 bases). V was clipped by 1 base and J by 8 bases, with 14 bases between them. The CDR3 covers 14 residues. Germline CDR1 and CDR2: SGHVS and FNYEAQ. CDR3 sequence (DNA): TGTGCCAGCAGCTTAGAACCGACTAGTTATACCCAGTACTTC. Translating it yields CASSLEPTSYTQYF.

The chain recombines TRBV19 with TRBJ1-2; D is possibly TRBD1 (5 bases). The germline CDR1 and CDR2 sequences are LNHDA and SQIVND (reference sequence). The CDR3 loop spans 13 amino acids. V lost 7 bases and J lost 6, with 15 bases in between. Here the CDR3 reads CASNAKGADGYTF. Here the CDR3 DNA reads TGTGCCAGTAACGCGAAAGGGGCGGATGGCTACACCTTC.

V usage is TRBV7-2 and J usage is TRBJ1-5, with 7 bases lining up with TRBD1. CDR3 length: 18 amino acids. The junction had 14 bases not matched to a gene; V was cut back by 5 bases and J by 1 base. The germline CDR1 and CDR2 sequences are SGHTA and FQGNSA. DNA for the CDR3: TGTGCCAGCAGCGGTAGGTGGACAGGCGGAGGGAGCAATCAGCCCCAGCATTTT. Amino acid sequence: CASSGRWTGGGSNQPQHF.

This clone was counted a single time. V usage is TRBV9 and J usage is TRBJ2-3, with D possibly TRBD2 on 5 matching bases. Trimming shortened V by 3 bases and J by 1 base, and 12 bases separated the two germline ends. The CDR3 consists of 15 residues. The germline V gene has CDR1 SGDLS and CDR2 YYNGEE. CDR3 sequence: CASSDGVPRTDTQYF. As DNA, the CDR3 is TGTGCCAGCAGCGACGGGGTTCCCCGCACAGATACGCAGTATTTT.

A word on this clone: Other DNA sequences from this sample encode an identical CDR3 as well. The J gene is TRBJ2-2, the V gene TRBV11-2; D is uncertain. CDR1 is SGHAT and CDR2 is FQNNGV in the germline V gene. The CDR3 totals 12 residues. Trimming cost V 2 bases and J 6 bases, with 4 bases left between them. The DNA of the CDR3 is TGTGCCAGCAGCTTAAGACCCGGGGAGCTGTTTTTT. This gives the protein CASSLRPGELFF.